This entry features one TCR beta chain sequence. What it recognizes is unknown. Both 60 Vbeta primers and 13 Jbeta primers went into the PCR. Assay: immunoSEQ multiplex PCR; the TCRdb copy retains only in-frame clones and omits some. The table has 150,000 to 200,000 clones, 60% to 80% seen once. The data originate from a study of cytomegalovirus exposure and HLA in healthy donors. Study-wide results and limits: Earlier findings revealed that most TCR beta V segments proved productive either about 90% or about 30% of the time.

From germline, CDR1 is SEHNR and CDR2 FQNEAQ (reference sequence). Trimming pared 2 bases from V and 6 bases from J, leaving 22 bases between. CDR3 size: 18 residues. The chain is built from TRBV7-9 and TRBJ1-4, with a tentative D call TRBD1 (5 bases). Sequences were obtained from PBMCs. This TCR was recovered from a man between 18 and 29 years old in good health and CMV-seropositive. CDR3 in DNA: TGTGCCAGCAGCTTACGTCGGTTAGGTACAGGAGACGATGAAAAACTGTTTTTT. Protein: CASSLRRLGTGDDEKLFF.